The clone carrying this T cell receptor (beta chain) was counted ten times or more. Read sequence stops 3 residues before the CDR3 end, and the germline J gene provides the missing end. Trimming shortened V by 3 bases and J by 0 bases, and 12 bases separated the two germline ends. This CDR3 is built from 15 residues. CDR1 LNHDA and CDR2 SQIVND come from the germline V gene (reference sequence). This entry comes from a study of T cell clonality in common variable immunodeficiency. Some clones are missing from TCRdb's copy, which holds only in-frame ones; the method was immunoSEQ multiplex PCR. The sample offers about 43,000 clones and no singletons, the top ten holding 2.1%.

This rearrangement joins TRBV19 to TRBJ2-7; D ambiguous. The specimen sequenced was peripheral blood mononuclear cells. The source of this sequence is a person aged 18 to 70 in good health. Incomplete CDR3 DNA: TGTGCCAGTAGTATTACAACCGGGTCCTCCTACGAG. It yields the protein CASSITTGSSYE. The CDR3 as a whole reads CASSITTGSSYEQYF.